Below, one T cell receptor (beta chain) is given with its context. The assay was immunoSEQ multiplex PCR, and TCRdb's table has in-frame clones only and misses some. This table holds approximately 100,000 clones, more than 70% found once. This sample was taken from a study of identifying expanded T cells in peripheral blood. Sequenced input: blood. This sequence originates from a person aged 18 to 75 in good health.

The DNA of the CDR3 is TGTGCCAGCAGTCAAGGGGAGACTAGCAATGAGCAGTTCTTC. Encoded protein: CASSQGETSNEQFF. The chain couples TRBV6-4 to TRBJ2-1; D might be TRBD2 (6 bases). The CDR3 runs 14 residues. V shed 5 bases and J shed 6 bases, with 14 bases lying between them. Germline V gene sequence: CDR1 MRHNA, CDR2 SNTAGT.